The clone carrying this T cell receptor beta chain appeared a few times. Its antigen remains unknown. The table came from immunoSEQ multiplex PCR; TCRdb's copy has only in-frame clones and leaves some out. Altogether about 1,800,000 clones are present, less than 95% being singletons, with the ten largest covering less than 1.5%. Terminally differentiated effector memory CD45RA+ cells were excluded from the naive CD8 cells, which were CD45RO-negative and positively selected for CCR7. The entry originates in a study of shared clonotypes between healthy human individuals. Study findings and constraints: Naive subsets typically showed greater estimated richness than memory subsets. Rarefaction demonstrated incomplete sorted-subset sequencing despite large depth.

Germline CDR1 reads SQVTM; CDR2 reads ANQGSEA. The length of the CDR3 is 10 residues. V lost 6 bases and J 7 bases, leaving 9 bases between the germline ends. The TCR was taken from a man aged 18-30 years in good health. The V call is TRBV29-1, the J call TRBJ1-1; D is undetermined. The specimen sequenced was naive CD8+ T cells sorted from blood. The CDR3 DNA reads as TGCAGCGTGGTGGTGATTGAAGCTTTCTTT. Its translation: CSVVVIEAFF. Looking up the rest from reference TRBV29-1 and TRBJ1-1 gives the full variable domain: SAVISQKPSRDICQRGTSLTIQCQVDSQVTMMFWYRQQPGQSLTLIATANQGSEATYESGFVIDKFPISRPNLTFSTLTVSNMSPEDSSIYLCSVVVIEAFFGQGTRLTVV.